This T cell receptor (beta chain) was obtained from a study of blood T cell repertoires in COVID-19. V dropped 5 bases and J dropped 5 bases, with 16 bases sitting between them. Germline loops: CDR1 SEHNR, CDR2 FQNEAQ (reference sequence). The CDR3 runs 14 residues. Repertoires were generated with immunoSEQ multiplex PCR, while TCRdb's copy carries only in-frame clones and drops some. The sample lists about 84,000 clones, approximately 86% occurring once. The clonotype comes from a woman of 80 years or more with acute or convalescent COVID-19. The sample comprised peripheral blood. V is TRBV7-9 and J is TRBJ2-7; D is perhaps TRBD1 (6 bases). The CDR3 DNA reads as TGTGCCAGCAGCAGACAGGCCTCGGACAACGAGCAGTACTTC. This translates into CASSRQASDNEQYF.